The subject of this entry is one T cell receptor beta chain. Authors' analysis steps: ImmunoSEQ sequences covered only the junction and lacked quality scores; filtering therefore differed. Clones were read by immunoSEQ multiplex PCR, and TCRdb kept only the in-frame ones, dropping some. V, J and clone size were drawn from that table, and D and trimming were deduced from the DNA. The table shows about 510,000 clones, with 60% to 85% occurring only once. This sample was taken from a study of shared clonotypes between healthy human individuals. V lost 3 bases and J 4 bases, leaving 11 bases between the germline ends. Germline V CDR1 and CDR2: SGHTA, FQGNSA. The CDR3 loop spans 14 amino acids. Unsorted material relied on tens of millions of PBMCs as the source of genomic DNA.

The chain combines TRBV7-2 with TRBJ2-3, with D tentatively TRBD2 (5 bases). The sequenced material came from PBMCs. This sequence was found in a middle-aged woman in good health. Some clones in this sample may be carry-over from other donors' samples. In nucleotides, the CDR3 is TGTGCCAGCAGCTTTCCCGGGATCCCAGATACGCAGTATTTT. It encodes CASSFPGIPDTQYF.